The rows below give T cell receptor beta chains drawn from one sample of a study of blood T cell repertoires in COVID-19. Method: immunoSEQ multiplex PCR; TCRdb's copy keeps in-frame clones and lacks some. The sample shows approximately 170,000 clones, 85% to 90% of them seen only once. The sequencing sample was made of peripheral blood. The source of these receptors is a woman in her sixties or seventies with acute or convalescent COVID-19. Each CDR3 is given with its conserved first and last residue. The D gene is left open where the match is weak. Only some rows state a clone size, as once, few, many or a class for expanded clones.

j_call clone_size d_call v_call cdr3_nt cdr3_aa
TRBJ1-3 NA TRBD1 TRBV4-3 TGCGCCAGCAGCCGAGTAGGGACAGGGCCTGGAAACACCATATATTTT CASSRVGTGPGNTIYF
TRBJ2-7 few NA TRBV7-9 TGTGCCAGCGGGGACAACTCCTACGAGCAGTACTTC CASGDNSYEQYF
TRBJ2-2 once TRBD1 TRBV30 TGTGCCTGGAGGAACAGGGGTCGAGGCACCGGGGAGCTGTTTTTT CAWRNRGRGTGELFF
TRBJ1-1 NA NA TRBV27 TGTGCCAGCAGTTTATCCCGGAACACTGAAGCTTTCTTT CASSLSRNTEAFF
TRBJ2-1 NA TRBD1 TRBV28 TGTGCCAGCAGTTTATCAGGGAACAGGGGAAATGAGCAGTTCTTC CASSLSGNRGNEQFF
TRBJ1-5 NA TRBD1 TRBV6-1 TGTGCCAGCAGTGAACCAGGGGGCGGACAGCCCCAGCATTTT CASSEPGGGQPQHF
TRBJ2-7 NA TRBD2 TRBV27 TGTGCCAGCAGTTTATGGGGGACTAGCTCCTCCTACGAGCAGTACTTC CASSLWGTSSSYEQYF
TRBJ2-1 NA TRBD2 TRBV11-3 TGTGCCAGCAGCTCGGGACTAGCGGGAGGTTTCGATGAGCAGTTCTTC CASSSGLAGGFDEQFF
TRBJ2-3 few TRBD2 TRBV7-6 TGTGCCAGCAGCTTAGCTATACTAGCGGGAGATACGCAGTATTTT CASSLAILAGDTQYF
TRBJ1-2 NA NA TRBV4-2 TGTGCCAGCAGCTTAACCCAGGGCCAGGGTTTTGGCTACACCTTC CASSLTQGQGFGYTF
TRBJ1-2 NA TRBD1 TRBV5-1 TGCGCCAGCAGCGCCCAACAGGGGAACTATGGCTACACCTTC CASSAQQGNYGYTF
TRBJ1-2 NA TRBD1 TRBV4-2 TGTGCCAGCAGCCAATGGACAGGGGGAGGCTACACCTTC CASSQWTGGGYTF
TRBJ2-7 once TRBD2 TRBV7-2 TGTGCCAGCAGCTTCAGCGGGGGGGCCAACTACGAGCAGTACTTC CASSFSGGANYEQYF
TRBJ2-1 few TRBD2 TRBV19 TGTGCCAGTAGTATCGGCCTAGCGGGTTTCAATGAGCAGTTCTTC CASSIGLAGFNEQFF
TRBJ1-2 NA TRBD1 TRBV4-2 TGTGCCAGCAGCCCCACCCGCGGGACAGGGGACGGCTACACCTTC CASSPTRGTGDGYTF
TRBJ2-3 NA TRBD2 TRBV5-1 TGCGCCAGCAGCTTGAATCCCGGGGGGGCTACTGATACGCAGTATTTT CASSLNPGGATDTQYF
TRBJ1-6 NA TRBD1 TRBV7-9 TGTGCCAGCCAGGGACAGCCGAATTCACCCCTCCACTTT CASQGQPNSPLHF
TRBJ2-7 NA TRBD2 TRBV11-2 TGTGCCAGCAGTCTCCCCCCTAGCGGGGGAACCTACGAGCAGTACTTC CASSLPPSGGTYEQYF
TRBJ1-4 NA NA TRBV2 TGTGCCAGCAGTGAAGCGCTTCTGAGCGGGTATAATGAAAAACTGTTTTTT CASSEALLSGYNEKLFF
TRBJ2-7 NA TRBD2 TRBV4-2 TGTGCCAGCAGCCAGGGACTAGCCTACGAGCAGTACTTC CASSQGLAYEQYF
TRBJ2-3 NA NA TRBV6-2/TRBV6-3 TGTGCCAGCAGTTCACCGATACTTCACTTGGCGGGACGCACAGATACGCAGTATTTT CASSSPILHLAGRTDTQYF
TRBJ1-1 NA TRBD1 TRBV5-1 TGCGCCAGCAGCTTACAGGGGGCGAACACTGAAGCTTTCTTT CASSLQGANTEAFF
TRBJ2-3 NA TRBD2 TRBV6-5 TGTGCCAGCATTAGGCGGGAGTCCTTGACAGATACGCAGTATTTT CASIRRESLTDTQYF
TRBJ1-5 NA NA TRBV2 TGTGCCAGCAGTGAATCATCGGTAAATCAGCCCCAGCATTTT CASSESSVNQPQHF
TRBJ1-6 NA NA TRBV2 TGTGCCAGCAGTGAAGGAGGCGGGGGGCACTCACCCCTCCACTTT CASSEGGGGHSPLHF
TRBJ1-5 NA TRBD1 TRBV4-1 TGCGCCAGCAGCCAAGTGCCAGGGGGTGGGAATCAGCCCCAGCATTTT CASSQVPGGGNQPQHF
TRBJ2-2 few NA TRBV12-3/TRBV12-4 TGTGCCAGCAGTTTACCCCAGAGGGCGGGCCTGTTTTTT CASSLPQRAGLFF
TRBJ2-2 once NA TRBV7-2 TGTGCCAGCAGCTTATCCGAGGCTACCCAAAACACCGGGGAGCTGTTTTTT CASSLSEATQNTGELFF
TRBJ2-5 NA NA TRBV10-3 TGTGCCATCAGTGAGTCGACAGCTCAAGAGACCCAGTACTTC CAISESTAQETQYF
TRBJ1-2 NA NA TRBV6-5 TGTGCCAGCAGTTGGGGGGGGAATGGCTACACCTTC CASSWGGNGYTF
TRBJ1-6 NA TRBD1 TRBV4-1 TGCGCCAGCAGCCAAGAAGTACAGGGGATAGGGTATAATTCACCCCTCCACTTT CASSQEVQGIGYNSPLHF
TRBJ2-3 NA TRBD2 TRBV6-4 TGTGCCAGCAGCCCGCATAGCGGGGGGGCCCCAGATACGCAGTATTTT CASSPHSGGAPDTQYF
TRBJ1-1 NA NA TRBV5-5 TGTGCCAGCAGGAGGGCGGACGACTTGAACACTGAAGCTTTCTTT CASRRADDLNTEAFF
TRBJ1-6 NA TRBD1 TRBV18 TGTGCCAGCTCACCGAAAACGAACGGACAGGGGTCGTTTGGTTCACCCCTCCACTTT CASSPKTNGQGSFGSPLHF
TRBJ1-4 NA NA TRBV6-5 TGTGCCAGCAGTACGACAGCTCTTAATGAAAAACTGTTTTTT CASSTTALNEKLFF
TRBJ1-6 NA NA TRBV6-5 TGTGCCAGCAGTTACGAGGCGTCCTATAATTCACCCCTCCACTTT CASSYEASYNSPLHF
TRBJ1-2 NA NA TRBV3-1/TRBV3-2 TGTGCCAGCAGCTACAAGGCGGGGACCGGGAGTGGCTACACCTTC CASSYKAGTGSGYTF
TRBJ2-1 NA TRBD2 TRBV27 TGTGCCAGCAGTTTTAGGGGCGGGAGTTCGTATGAGCAGTTCTTC CASSFRGGSSYEQFF
TRBJ1-2 NA NA TRBV14 TGTGCCAGCAGCCAGCCACAGAATTATGGCTACACCTTC CASSQPQNYGYTF
TRBJ1-2 NA TRBD1 TRBV5-6 TGTGCCAGCAGCTTTGGACAGGCAAACTATGGCTACACCTTC CASSFGQANYGYTF
TRBJ2-5 NA NA TRBV5-1 TGCGCCAGCAGCTTGCAGGGTAGAACTCAAGAGACCCAGTACTTC CASSLQGRTQETQYF
TRBJ2-7 NA TRBD2 TRBV11-2 TGTGCCAGCAGCTTCGGGACTAGCGGGGGGTCAGGCGAGCAGTACTTC CASSFGTSGGSGEQYF
TRBJ1-1 once NA TRBV6-6 TGTGCCAGCAGTTACAGGTCCCCGGGGGCTGAAGCTTTCTTT CASSYRSPGAEAFF
TRBJ1-1 NA TRBD1 TRBV30 TGTGCCGGAAGGGGGCAGGCGAACACTGAAGCTTTCTTT CAGRGQANTEAFF
TRBJ1-4 once NA TRBV27 TGTGCCAGCAGCTGGGGCAGGCCTAATGAAAAACTGTTTTTT CASSWGRPNEKLFF
TRBJ2-7 once TRBD2 TRBV7-6 TGTGCCAGCAGCCCGATAGCGGGGGGGGATGGGGAGCAGTACTTC CASSPIAGGDGEQYF
TRBJ2-7 once TRBD2 TRBV6-1 TGTGCCAGCAGTGAAGCGGGAGGGTACAACGAGCAGTACTTC CASSEAGGYNEQYF
TRBJ2-2 NA TRBD1 TRBV3-1/TRBV3-2 TGTGCCAGCAGCTGGGACAGCAGCACCGGGGAGCTGTTTTTT CASSWDSSTGELFF
TRBJ2-7 few NA TRBV4-3 TGCGCCAGCAGCACCAAGACAGGTACCTACGAGCAGTACTTC CASSTKTGTYEQYF
TRBJ2-3 NA TRBD2 TRBV6-5 TGTGCCAGCAGTTTTCGGACTAGCGGGAGTGGAGATACGCAGTATTTT CASSFRTSGSGDTQYF
TRBJ1-1 NA NA TRBV7-2 TGTGCCAGCAGCTTTGGGCGGGACACTGAAGCTTTCTTT CASSFGRDTEAFF
TRBJ2-2 NA NA TRBV4-2 TGTGCCAGCAGCCATGCTGAGCGCATGGAGCTGTTTTTT CASSHAERMELFF
TRBJ2-1 NA TRBD1 TRBV24-1 TGTGCCACCAGTGATAGGGCCCGACAGGGGTCCTACAATGAGCAGTTCTTC CATSDRARQGSYNEQFF
TRBJ2-1 NA NA TRBV18 TGTGCCAGCTCATCTAGGAGCTCCTACAATGAGCAGTTCTTC CASSSRSSYNEQFF
TRBJ2-7 NA NA TRBV3-1/TRBV3-2 TGTGCCAGCAGCCATGGGCGGGGGCCCTACGAGCAGTACTTC CASSHGRGPYEQYF